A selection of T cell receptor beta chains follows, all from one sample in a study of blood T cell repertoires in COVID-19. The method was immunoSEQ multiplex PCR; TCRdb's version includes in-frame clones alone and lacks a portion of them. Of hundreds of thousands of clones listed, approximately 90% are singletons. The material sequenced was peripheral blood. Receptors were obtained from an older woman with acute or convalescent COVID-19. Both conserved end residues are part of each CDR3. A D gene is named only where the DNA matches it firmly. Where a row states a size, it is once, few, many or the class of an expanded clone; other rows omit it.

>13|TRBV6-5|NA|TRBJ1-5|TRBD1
CATRDRAGQPQHF
TGTGCCACCCGGGACAGGGCCGGTCAGCCCCAGCATTTT
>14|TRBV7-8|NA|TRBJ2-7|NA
CASSLFRQTYEQYF
TGTGCCAGCAGCTTATTCCGACAGACCTACGAGCAGTACTTC
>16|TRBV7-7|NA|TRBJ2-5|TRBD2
CASSTGRLAGGETQYF
TGTGCTAGCAGCACAGGAAGACTAGCGGGAGGAGAGACCCAGTACTTC
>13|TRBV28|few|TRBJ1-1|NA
CASSLLRVTEAFF
TGTGCCAGCAGTCTTCTCAGGGTCACTGAAGCTTTCTTT
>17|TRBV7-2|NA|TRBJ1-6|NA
CASSTLGRSSYNSPLHF
TGTGCCAGCAGCACATTGGGGCGGAGCTCCTATAATTCACCCCTCCACTTT
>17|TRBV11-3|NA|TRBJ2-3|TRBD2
CASSLGASSGGSDTQYF
TGTGCCAGCAGCTTAGGGGCCTCTAGCGGGGGATCCGATACGCAGTATTTT
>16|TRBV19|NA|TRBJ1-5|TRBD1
CASSDRQGVYNQPQHF
TGTGCCAGTAGCGACAGACAGGGAGTTTACAATCAGCCCCAGCATTTT
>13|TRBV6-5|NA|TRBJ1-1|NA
CASTSNREAEAFF
TGTGCCAGCACCTCGAACAGGGAAGCTGAAGCTTTCTTT
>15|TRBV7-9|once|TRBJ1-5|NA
CASSLGDISNQPQHF
TGTGCCAGCAGCTTAGGGGACATTAGCAATCAGCCCCAGCATTTT
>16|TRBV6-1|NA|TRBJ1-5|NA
CASSEFTFDSYQPQHF
TGTGCCAGCAGTGAATTCACGTTTGACAGTTACCAGCCCCAGCATTTT
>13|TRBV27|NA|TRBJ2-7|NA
CASSPTVTYEQYF
TGTGCCAGCAGCCCGACAGTTACCTACGAGCAGTACTTC
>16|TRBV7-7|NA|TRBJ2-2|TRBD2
CASTLRTSGSPGELFF
TGTGCTAGCACCCTTAGGACTAGCGGGAGTCCCGGGGAGCTGTTTTTT
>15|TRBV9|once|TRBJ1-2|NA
CASSVGMDSSYGYTF
TGTGCCAGCAGCGTAGGGATGGACAGCTCCTATGGCTACACCTTC
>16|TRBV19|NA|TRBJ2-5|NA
CASSTSDKYNQETQYF
TGTGCCAGTAGTACCTCGGACAAGTATAATCAAGAGACCCAGTACTTC
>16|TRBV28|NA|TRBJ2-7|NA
CASSFSLGGGSYEQYF
TGTGCCAGCAGTTTTTCGTTAGGGGGAGGGTCCTACGAGCAGTACTTC
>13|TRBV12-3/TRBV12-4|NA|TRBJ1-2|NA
CASSQDRLYGYTF
TGTGCCAGCAGCCAGGACAGACTCTATGGCTACACCTTC
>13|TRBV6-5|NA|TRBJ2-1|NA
CASSPKIGGEQFF
TGTGCCAGCAGCCCAAAAATAGGGGGTGAGCAGTTCTTC
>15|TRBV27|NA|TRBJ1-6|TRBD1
CASRFDRERGSPLHF
TGTGCCAGCAGGTTCGACAGGGAACGGGGATCACCCCTCCACTTT
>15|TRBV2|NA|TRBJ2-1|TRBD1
CASSEDRGQYNEQFF
TGTGCCAGCAGTGAAGACAGGGGTCAATACAATGAGCAGTTCTTC
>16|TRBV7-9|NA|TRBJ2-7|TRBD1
CASSTNRDRGQYEQYF
TGTGCCAGCAGCACCAACCGGGACAGGGGCCAATACGAGCAGTACTTC
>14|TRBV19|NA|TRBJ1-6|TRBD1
CASRRQGNNSPLHF
TGTGCCAGTAGACGACAGGGGAATAATTCACCCCTCCACTTT
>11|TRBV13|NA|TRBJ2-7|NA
CASSALFEQYF
TGTGCCAGCAGCGCACTCTTCGAGCAGTACTTC
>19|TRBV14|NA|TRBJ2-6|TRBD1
CASSQGPGGFLRGANVLTF
TGTGCCAGCAGCCAAGGCCCAGGGGGCTTCCTCCGCGGGGCCAACGTCCTGACTTTC
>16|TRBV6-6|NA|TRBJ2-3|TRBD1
CASGNRGPASTDTQYF
TGTGCCAGCGGAAACAGGGGGCCCGCCTCCACAGATACGCAGTATTTT
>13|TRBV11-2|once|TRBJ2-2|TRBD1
CASCVRGPGELFF
TGTGCCAGCTGTGTTAGGGGGCCCGGGGAGCTGTTTTTT
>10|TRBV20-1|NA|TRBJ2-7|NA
CSPGGYEQYF
TGCAGCCCTGGCGGGTACGAGCAGTACTTC
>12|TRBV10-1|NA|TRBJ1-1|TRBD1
CASSDRDRVAFF
TGCGCCAGCAGTGACCGCGACAGGGTAGCTTTCTTT
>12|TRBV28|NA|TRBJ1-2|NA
CASEGGGVGYTF
TGTGCCAGCGAAGGAGGGGGGGTTGGCTACACCTTC
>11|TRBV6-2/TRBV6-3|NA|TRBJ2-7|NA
CASSLIYEQYF
TGTGCCAGCAGCCTTATCTACGAGCAGTACTTC
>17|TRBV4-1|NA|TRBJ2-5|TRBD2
CASSQLGLAGTRETQYF
TGCGCCAGCAGCCAATTGGGACTAGCGGGGACCAGGGAGACCCAGTACTTC
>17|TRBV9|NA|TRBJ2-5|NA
CASSEGRGGLASETQYF
TGTGCCAGCAGCGAGGGTAGGGGGGGTCTAGCGAGCGAGACCCAGTACTTC
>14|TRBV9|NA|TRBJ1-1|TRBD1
CASSATGGNTEAFF
TGTGCCAGCAGCGCGACAGGGGGCAACACTGAAGCTTTCTTT
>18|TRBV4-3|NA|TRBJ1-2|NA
CASSPRFPSLDSRYGYTF
TGCGCCAGCAGCCCCCGTTTCCCCAGCTTGGACAGCCGCTATGGCTACACCTTC
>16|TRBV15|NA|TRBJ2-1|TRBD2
CATSRDGLAGDNEQFF
TGTGCCACCAGCAGAGATGGCCTAGCGGGAGACAATGAGCAGTTCTTC
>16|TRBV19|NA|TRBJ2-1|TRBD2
CASSTPSSGRINEQFF
TGTGCCAGTAGTACACCCTCTAGCGGGAGGATCAATGAGCAGTTCTTC
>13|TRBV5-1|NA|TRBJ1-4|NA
CASSGTGLEKLFF
TGCGCCAGCAGCGGTACAGGGCTTGAAAAACTGTTTTTT
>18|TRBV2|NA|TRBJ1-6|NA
CASLDRTSLGSYNSPLHF
TGTGCCAGCCTTGACAGGACCTCACTCGGTTCCTATAATTCACCCCTCCACTTT
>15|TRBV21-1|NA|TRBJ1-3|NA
CASSHGTGPRNTIYF
TGTGCCAGCAGCCACGGGACAGGGCCTAGAAACACCATATATTTT
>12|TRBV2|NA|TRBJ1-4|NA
CASSERSEKLFF
TGTGCCAGCAGTGAACGGTCGGAAAAACTGTTTTTT
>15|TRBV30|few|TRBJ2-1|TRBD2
CAWSRASGSYNEQFF
TGTGCCTGGAGTAGGGCTAGCGGATCCTACAATGAGCAGTTCTTC
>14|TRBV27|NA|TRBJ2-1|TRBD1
CASKRDSLYNEQFF
TGTGCCAGCAAACGGGACAGTCTTTACAATGAGCAGTTCTTC
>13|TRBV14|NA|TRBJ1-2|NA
CASSQVGQYGYTF
TGTGCCAGCAGCCAAGTTGGACAGTATGGCTACACCTTC
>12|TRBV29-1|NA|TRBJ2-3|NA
CSVAHQGDTQYF
TGCAGCGTTGCCCACCAGGGGGATACGCAGTATTTT
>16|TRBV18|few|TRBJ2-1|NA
CASSPMLAGTYNEQFF
TGTGCCAGCTCACCTATGTTGGCAGGGACCTACAATGAGCAGTTCTTC
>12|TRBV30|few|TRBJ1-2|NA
CAWSQTVLGYTF
TGTGCCTGGAGTCAAACTGTCTTGGGCTACACCTTC